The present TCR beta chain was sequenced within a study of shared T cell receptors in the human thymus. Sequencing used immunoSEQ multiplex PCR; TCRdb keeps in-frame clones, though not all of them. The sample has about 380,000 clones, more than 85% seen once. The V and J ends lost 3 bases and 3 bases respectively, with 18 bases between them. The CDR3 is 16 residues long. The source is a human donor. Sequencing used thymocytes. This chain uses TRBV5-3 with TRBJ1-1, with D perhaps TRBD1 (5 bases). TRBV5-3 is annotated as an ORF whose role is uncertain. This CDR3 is CARSSGLNRGDTEAFF. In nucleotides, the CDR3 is TGTGCCAGAAGCTCAGGACTAAACCGGGGGGACACTGAAGCTTTCTTT.